Below are 21 T cell receptor beta chains sequenced from a single sample in a study of blood T cell repertoires in COVID-19. Some clones are missing from TCRdb's copy, which holds only in-frame ones; the method was immunoSEQ multiplex PCR. Here the sample spans roughly 230,000 clones, over 70% being singletons. Source material: peripheral blood. These receptor sequences come from a man in his forties with active or convalescent COVID-19.

The chain has TRBV5-6 and TRBJ1-3; tentative D call: TRBD1 (5 bases). Trimming took off 4 bases at V and 1 base at J, with 9 bases between the two ends. CDR3 length: 14 amino acids. In germline, CDR1 is SGHDT, CDR2 YYEEEE. The CDR3: CASSLDSSGNTIYF. Here the CDR3 DNA reads TGTGCCAGCAGCCTCGACAGTTCTGGAAACACCATATATTTT.

The sample holds a few counts of this clone. The chain combines TRBV19 with TRBJ1-4, with TRBD1 identical over 7 bases. Per the germline V gene, CDR1 is LNHDA and CDR2 is SQIVND (reference sequence). The V gene end was trimmed by 5 bases and the J gene end by 7 bases; junction bases not matched to a gene: 10. This CDR3 has 15 residues. The CDR3 spells CASSPTTGRSEKLFF. The CDR3 DNA reads as TGTGCCAGTAGTCCAACGACAGGGCGGAGTGAAAAACTGTTTTTT.

V usage is TRBV18 and J usage is TRBJ1-4; D is uncertain. The CDR3 is made up of 15 amino acids. Per the germline V gene, CDR1 is KGHSH and CDR2 is LQKENI. V was pared by 6 bases and J by 4 bases, with 15 bases between. CDR3 sequence: CASSQESGYNEKLFF. The CDR3 nucleotides are TGTGCCAGCTCCCAAGAGTCGGGTTATAATGAAAAACTGTTTTTT.

This clone was counted only a few times. The rearrangement uses TRBV5-6 and TRBJ2-7; 7 bases map to TRBD1. CDR3 length: 14 amino acids. Germline values: CDR1 SGHDT, CDR2 YYEEEE. The V segment lost 4 bases and the J segment 4 bases; nucleotides outside the gene matches: 8. As DNA, the CDR3 is TGTGCCAGCAGCCATTATGACAGGGCGTACGAGCAGTACTTC. This gives the protein CASSHYDRAYEQYF.

The chain uses TRBV30 and TRBJ1-2; the D is unclear. V dropped 1 base and J dropped 7 bases, with 13 bases sitting between them. Germline V gene sequence: CDR1 GTSNPN, CDR2 SVGIG (reference sequence). CDR3 size: 13 residues. CDR3 nucleotides: TGTGCCTGGAGTGAACAGTTTGCCAGTGGCTACACCTTC. Its protein is CAWSEQFASGYTF.

V is TRBV13 and J is TRBJ1-2; no definite D call. Trimming removed 0 bases at V and 1 base at J, with 6 bases between. The V gene's germline CDR1 is PRHDT and CDR2 FYEKMQ (reference sequence). The CDR3 loop spans 14 amino acids. CDR3 sequence reads: CASSLGPDNYGYTF. The CDR3, as DNA: TGTGCCAGCAGCTTAGGCCCAGATAACTATGGCTACACCTTC.

V gene TRBV2 combines with J gene TRBJ2-6, with TRBD2 matching 14 bases. The CDR3 is 19 amino acids. Trimming took 5 bases from V and 0 from J; bases not matched to a gene: 6. Germline-derived CDR1 and CDR2 are SNHLY and FYNNEI. DNA of the CDR3: TGTGCCAGCAGTACTCGACTAGCGGGGGGGCCCTCTGGGGCCAACGTCCTGACTTTC. It codes for CASSTRLAGGPSGANVLTF. Full variable domain (outside the CDR3, taken from reference TRBV2 and TRBJ2-6): EPEVTQTPSHQVTQMGQEVILRCVPISNHLYFYWYRQILGQKVEFLVSFYNNEISEKSEIFDDQFSVERPDGSNFTLKIRSTKLEDSAMYFCASSTRLAGGPSGANVLTFGAGSRLTVL.

The chain joins TRBV19 to TRBJ1-3; TRBD1 agrees at 9 bases. There are 15 residues in the CDR3. CDR1 and CDR2 from the germline V gene are LNHDA and SQIVND (reference sequence). Germline trimming cut 5 bases from V and 1 base from J; bases unmatched to any gene: 3. CDR3 sequence (DNA): TGTGCCAGTAGTCAAGGGACAGGGTCTGGAAACACCATATATTTT. Translated: CASSQGTGSGNTIYF.

This clone showed up just a few times. The chain couples TRBV20-1 to TRBJ2-3; D unresolved. Germline assignment: CDR1 DFQATT and CDR2 SNEGSKA (reference sequence). The CDR3 sequence is 11 residues long. The V gene lost 2 bases and the J gene lost 4 bases, with 4 bases spanning the gap. The CDR3, as DNA: TGCAGTGCTAGACTAGCAGATACGCAGTATTTT. Translated, it gives CSARLADTQYF.

This clone came up a few times. CDR3 coding DNA: TGTGCCAGCAGTGAAGAGGGGACAGGGATATCCTACGAGCAGTACTTC. It yields the protein CASSEEGTGISYEQYF. The rearrangement links TRBV6-1 to TRBJ2-7; 9 bases map to TRBD1. Trimming removed 1 base from V and 1 base from J; junction bases left unmatched: 5. Germline V gene lookup returns CDR1 MNHNS and CDR2 SASEGT. This CDR3 contains 16 residues.

V gene TRBV21-1 combines with J gene TRBJ2-7; no DNA check was done on the table's D call, TRBD1. TRBV21-1 is labeled a pseudogene. The CDR3 spans 19 residues. The CDR3 nucleotides are TGTGCCAGCAGCACTAAGGACAGATCCCTTATGTCCCGTCCCTACGAGCAGTACTTC. It specifies CASSTKDRSLMSRPYEQYF.

As to this clone: The sample holds other DNA sequences that translate to the same CDR3. The rearrangement links TRBV5-1 to TRBJ1-1, with 8 bases aligning to TRBD1. The CDR3 has 13 residues. V shed 4 bases and J 3 bases; nucleotides not matched to a gene: 2. Germline V gives CDR1 SGHRS, CDR2 YFSETQ. CDR3 sequence: CASSLTGDTEAFF. CDR3 in DNA: TGCGCCAGCAGCCTGACAGGGGACACTGAAGCTTTCTTT.

V gene TRBV19 combines with J gene TRBJ1-5, with TRBD1 matching over 7 bases. The CDR3 runs to 14 residues. Looked up from germline, CDR1 is LNHDA and CDR2 is SQIVND (reference sequence). Trimming at V came to 8 bases and at J to 0 bases, leaving 4 bases not matched to a gene. The CDR3 protein is CASDRVNSNQPQHF. CDR3 nucleotide sequence: TGTGCCAGTGACAGGGTGAATAGCAATCAGCCCCAGCATTTT.

The rearrangement uses TRBV11-3 and TRBJ2-7, with D tentatively TRBD2 (6 bases). The CDR3 has 15 amino acids. Trimming cost V 2 bases and J 2 bases, with 13 bases left between them. Germline assignment: CDR1 SGHNT and CDR2 YENEEA. The CDR3 bases are TGTGCCAGCAGCTTACTCGGGACTCAGCCCTACGAGCAGTACTTC. This gives the protein CASSLLGTQPYEQYF. The variable domain in full, with the rest retrieved from reference TRBV11-3 and TRBJ2-7, is EAGVVQSPRYKIIEKKQPVAFWCNPISGHNTLYWYLQNLGQGPELLIRYENEEAVDDSQLPKDRFSAERLKGVDSTLKIQPAELGDSAVYLCASSLLGTQPYEQYFGPGTRLTVT.

The chain employs TRBV6-6 and TRBJ2-3; 9 bases match TRBD2. V shed 5 bases and J 2 bases; nucleotides not matched to a gene: 11. Germline V gives CDR1 MNHNY, CDR2 SVGAGI (reference sequence). The CDR3 extends over 17 amino acids. Written as DNA, the CDR3 is TGTGCCAGCAGTCCCCGGGGAAGCGGGGGGCCCACAGATACGCAGTATTTT. Its protein is CASSPRGSGGPTDTQYF.

This clone occurred a few times. The V call is TRBV3-1 (or the pseudogene TRBV3-2), the J call TRBJ2-1; D remains ambiguous. This CDR3 has 11 residues. Germline-derived CDR1 and CDR2 are LGHDT and YNNKEL (reference sequence). V gave up 1 base and J gave up 10 bases, with 5 bases separating them. CDR3 sequence reads: CASSQAMEQFF. Written as DNA, the CDR3 is TGTGCCAGCAGCCAAGCAATGGAGCAGTTCTTC.

The chain joins TRBV30 to TRBJ1-1; TRBD1 is a possible D gene (5 bases). CDR1 is GTSNPN, CDR2 SVGIG, per germline (reference sequence). This CDR3 has 14 amino acids. V dropped 2 bases and J dropped 1 base, with 11 bases sitting between them. The CDR3 DNA is TGTGCCTGGAGTTTCGGACATTCGAACACTGAAGCTTTCTTT. Translation: CAWSFGHSNTEAFF.

This clone has a single count. The V and J genes are TRBV11-2 and TRBJ1-1; D perhaps matches TRBD1 (5 bases). The CDR3 is 16 residues long. The germline V gene encodes CDR1 SGHAT and CDR2 FQNNGV. The V gene lost 5 bases and the J gene lost 0 bases, with 16 bases spanning the gap. The CDR3 protein is CASSGHRGGMNTEAFF. The CDR3 bases are TGTGCCAGCAGCGGTCACCGGGGGGGAATGAACACTGAAGCTTTCTTT.

The chain is built from TRBV27 and TRBJ2-3, with a weak D call TRBD2 (7 bases). V was shortened by 4 bases and J by 5 bases, with 13 bases between the two germline ends. Germline assignment: CDR1 MNHEY and CDR2 SMNVEV (reference sequence). The CDR3 is made up of 14 amino acids. This chain's CDR3 is CASSSWRGQDTQYF. The CDR3, as DNA: TGTGCCAGCAGTTCTTGGCGGGGGCAAGATACGCAGTATTTT.

This clone appeared once. This chain joins TRBV19 and TRBJ1-5, with D possibly being TRBD1 (5 bases). This CDR3 contains 15 residues. V gave up 2 bases and J gave up 4 bases, with 12 bases separating them. Germline CDR1 and CDR2: LNHDA and SQIVND (reference sequence). This chain's CDR3 is CASSINRGYNQPQHF. CDR3 nucleotides: TGTGCCAGTAGTATAAATAGGGGCTATAATCAGCCCCAGCATTTT.

The chain couples TRBV19 to TRBJ1-1; no clear D gene. This CDR3 has 11 amino acids. Between the trimmed V and J ends, which lost 9 bases and 7 bases, there was a span of 12 bases. The germline CDR1 and CDR2 sequences are LNHDA and SQIVND (reference sequence). CDR3 nucleotides: TGTGCCAGCACTATACGGGGTGAAGCTTTCTTT. Its translation is CASTIRGEAFF.